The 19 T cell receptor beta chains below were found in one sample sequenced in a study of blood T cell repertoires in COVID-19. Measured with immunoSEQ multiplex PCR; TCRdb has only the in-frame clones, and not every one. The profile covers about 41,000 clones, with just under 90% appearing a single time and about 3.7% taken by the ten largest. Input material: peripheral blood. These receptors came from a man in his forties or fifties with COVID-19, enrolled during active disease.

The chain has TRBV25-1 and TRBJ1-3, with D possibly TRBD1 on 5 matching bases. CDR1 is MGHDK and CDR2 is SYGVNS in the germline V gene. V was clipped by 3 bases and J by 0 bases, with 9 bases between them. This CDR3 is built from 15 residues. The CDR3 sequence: CASSDRQSSGNTIYF. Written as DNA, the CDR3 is TGTGCCAGCAGTGACAGACAGTCCTCTGGAAACACCATATATTTT.

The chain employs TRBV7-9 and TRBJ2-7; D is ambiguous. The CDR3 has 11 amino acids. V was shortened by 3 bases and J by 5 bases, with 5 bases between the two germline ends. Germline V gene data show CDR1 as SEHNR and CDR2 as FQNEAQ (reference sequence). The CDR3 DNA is TGTGCCAGCAGCTTCAGGAACGAGCAGTACTTC. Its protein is CASSFRNEQYF.

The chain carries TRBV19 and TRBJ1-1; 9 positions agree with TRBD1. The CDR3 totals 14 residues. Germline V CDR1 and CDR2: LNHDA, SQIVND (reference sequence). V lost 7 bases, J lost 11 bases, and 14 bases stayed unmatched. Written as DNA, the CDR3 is TGTGCCAGTATACCGGACAGGGGACACCGAAGGGCTTTCTTT. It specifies CASIPDRGHRRAFF.

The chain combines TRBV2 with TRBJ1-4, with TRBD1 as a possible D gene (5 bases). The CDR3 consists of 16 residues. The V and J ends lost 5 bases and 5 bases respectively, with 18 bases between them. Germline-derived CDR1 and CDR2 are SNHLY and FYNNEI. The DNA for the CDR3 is TGTGCCAGCAGTTCTGGGGCATGGGGCAGGAATGAAAAACTGTTTTTT. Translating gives CASSSGAWGRNEKLFF.

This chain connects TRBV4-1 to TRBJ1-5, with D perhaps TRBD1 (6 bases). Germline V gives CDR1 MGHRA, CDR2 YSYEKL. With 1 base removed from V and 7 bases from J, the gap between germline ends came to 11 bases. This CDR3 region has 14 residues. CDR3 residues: CASSQGQGHQPQHF. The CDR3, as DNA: TGCGCCAGCAGCCAAGGTCAGGGACACCAGCCCCAGCATTTT.

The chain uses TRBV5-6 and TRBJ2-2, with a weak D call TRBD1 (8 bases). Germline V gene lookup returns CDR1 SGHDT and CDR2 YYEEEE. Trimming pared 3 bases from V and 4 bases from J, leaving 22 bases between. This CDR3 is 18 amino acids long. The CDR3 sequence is CASSWSNTGGRGTGELFF. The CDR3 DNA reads TGTGCCAGCAGCTGGAGCAACACAGGGGGGAGGGGCACCGGGGAGCTGTTTTTT.

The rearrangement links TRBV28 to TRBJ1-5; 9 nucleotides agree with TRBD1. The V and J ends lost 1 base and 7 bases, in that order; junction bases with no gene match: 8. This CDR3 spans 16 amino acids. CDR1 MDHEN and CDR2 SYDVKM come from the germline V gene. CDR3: CASSLSTGGNKQPQHF. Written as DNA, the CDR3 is TGTGCCAGCAGTTTATCGACAGGGGGGAATAAGCAGCCCCAGCATTTT.

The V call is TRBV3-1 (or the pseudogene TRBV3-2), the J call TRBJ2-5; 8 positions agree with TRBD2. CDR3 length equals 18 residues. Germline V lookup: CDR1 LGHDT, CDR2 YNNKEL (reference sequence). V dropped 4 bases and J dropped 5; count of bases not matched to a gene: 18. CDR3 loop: CASSLRASGGSLRETQYF. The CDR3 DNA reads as TGTGCCAGCAGCCTGAGAGCAAGCGGGGGTTCTTTGAGGGAGACCCAGTACTTC.

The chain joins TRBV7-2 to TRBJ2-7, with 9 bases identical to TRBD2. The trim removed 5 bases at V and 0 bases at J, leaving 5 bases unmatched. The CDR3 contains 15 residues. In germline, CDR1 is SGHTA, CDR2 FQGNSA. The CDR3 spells CASSLSGGFSYEQYF. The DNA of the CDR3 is TGTGCCAGCAGCCTCAGCGGGGGGTTCTCCTACGAGCAGTACTTC.

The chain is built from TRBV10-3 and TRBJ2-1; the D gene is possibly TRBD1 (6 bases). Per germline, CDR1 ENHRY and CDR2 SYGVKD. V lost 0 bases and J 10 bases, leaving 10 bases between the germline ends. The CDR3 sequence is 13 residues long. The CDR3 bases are TGTGCCATCAGTGAGTCGAATGGGGGCGAGCAGTTCTTC. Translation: CAISESNGGEQFF.

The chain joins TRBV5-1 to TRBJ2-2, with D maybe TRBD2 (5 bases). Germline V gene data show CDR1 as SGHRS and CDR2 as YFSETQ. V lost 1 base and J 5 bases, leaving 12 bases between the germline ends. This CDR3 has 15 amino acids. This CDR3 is CASSLTRPGTGELFF. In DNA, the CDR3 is TGCGCCAGCAGCTTGACTAGGCCGGGTACCGGGGAGCTGTTTTTT.

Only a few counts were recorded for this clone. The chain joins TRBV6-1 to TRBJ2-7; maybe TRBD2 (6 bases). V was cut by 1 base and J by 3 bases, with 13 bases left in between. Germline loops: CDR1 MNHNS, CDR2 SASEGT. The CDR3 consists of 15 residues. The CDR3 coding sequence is TGTGCCAGCAGTGAAGGCCCAGCGGGTGGCTACGAGCAGTACTTC. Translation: CASSEGPAGGYEQYF.

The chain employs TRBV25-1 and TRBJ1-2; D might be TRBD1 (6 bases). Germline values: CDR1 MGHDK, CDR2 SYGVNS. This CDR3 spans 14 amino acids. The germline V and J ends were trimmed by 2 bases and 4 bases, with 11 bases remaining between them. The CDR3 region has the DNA TGTGCCAGCAGTGAACAGACAGGACCCTATGGCTACACCTTC. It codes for CASSEQTGPYGYTF.

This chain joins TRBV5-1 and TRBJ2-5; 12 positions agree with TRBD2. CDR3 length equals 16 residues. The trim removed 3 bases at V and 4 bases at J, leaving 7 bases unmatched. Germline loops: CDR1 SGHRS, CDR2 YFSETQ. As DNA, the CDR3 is TGCGCCAGCAGCTCTGGAGAGACTAGCGGGGGAGAGACCCAGTACTTC. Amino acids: CASSSGETSGGETQYF. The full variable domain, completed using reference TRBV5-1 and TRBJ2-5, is KAGVTQTPRYLIKTRGQQVTLSCSPISGHRSVSWYQQTPGQGLQFLFEYFSETQRNKGNFPGRFSGRQFSNSRSEMNVSTLELGDSALYLCASSSGETSGGETQYFGPGTRLLVL.

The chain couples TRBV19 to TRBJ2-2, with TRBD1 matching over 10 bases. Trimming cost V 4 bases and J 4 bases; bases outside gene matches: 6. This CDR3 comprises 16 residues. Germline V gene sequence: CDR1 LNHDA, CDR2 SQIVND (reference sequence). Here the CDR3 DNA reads TGTGCCAGTAGTACGACAGGGGGCGCGGGCACCGGGGAGCTGTTTTTT. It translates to CASSTTGGAGTGELFF.

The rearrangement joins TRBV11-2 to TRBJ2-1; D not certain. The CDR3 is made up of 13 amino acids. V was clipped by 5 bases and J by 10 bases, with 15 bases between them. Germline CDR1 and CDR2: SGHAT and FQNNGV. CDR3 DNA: TGTGCCAGCAGCGCGTCCTCCTTTAACGAGCAGTTCTTC. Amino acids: CASSASSFNEQFF.

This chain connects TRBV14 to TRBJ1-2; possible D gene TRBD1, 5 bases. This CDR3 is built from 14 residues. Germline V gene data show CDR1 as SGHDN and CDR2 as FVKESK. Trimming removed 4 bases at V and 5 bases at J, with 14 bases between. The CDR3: CASSLVSGIYGYTF. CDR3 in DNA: TGTGCCAGCAGCCTAGTATCAGGGATATATGGCTACACCTTC.

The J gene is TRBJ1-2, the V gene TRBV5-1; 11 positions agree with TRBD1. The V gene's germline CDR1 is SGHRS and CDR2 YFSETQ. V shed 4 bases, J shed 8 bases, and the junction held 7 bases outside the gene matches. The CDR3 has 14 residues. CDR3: CASSLAGTGGGYTF. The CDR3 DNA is TGCGCCAGCAGCCTAGCCGGGACAGGGGGAGGCTACACCTTC.

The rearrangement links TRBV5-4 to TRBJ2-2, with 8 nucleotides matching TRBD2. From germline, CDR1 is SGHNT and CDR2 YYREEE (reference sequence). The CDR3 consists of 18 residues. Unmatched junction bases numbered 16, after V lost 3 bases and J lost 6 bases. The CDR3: CASSSTPQGREVPGELFF. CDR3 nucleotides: TGTGCCAGCAGCTCGACGCCCCAAGGGCGGGAGGTTCCCGGGGAGCTGTTTTTT.